The 30 T cell receptor beta chains presented below share a single source sample, sequenced in a study of T cell responses to AZD1222 COVID-19 vaccine. Only in-frame clones appear in the TCRdb table, and some are missing; sequencing was by immunoSEQ multiplex PCR. Of about 120,000 clones in the sample, 80% to 95% are singletons; the top ten hold 4% to 5%. The sample in question was peripheral blood, obtained 28 days after the second dose of the MenACWY control vaccine. All receptors come from an adult who received the MenACWY meningococcal vaccine as a control.

The chain joins TRBV10-2 to TRBJ2-1, with TRBD2 matching over 15 bases. There are 18 residues in the CDR3. V trimming: 2 bases; J trimming: 7 bases; junction bases outside the gene matches: 9. Germline V gene sequence: CDR1 WSHSY, CDR2 SAAADI. DNA of the CDR3: TGCGCCAGCAGTGAGCCGCCGGGACTAGCGGGGGGCGGGAATGAGCAGTTCTTC. Translating it yields CASSEPPGLAGGGNEQFF.

The chain has TRBV6-5 and TRBJ2-7, with a tentative D call TRBD1 (6 bases). In germline, CDR1 is MNHEY, CDR2 SVGAGI. Between the trimmed V and J ends, which lost 2 bases and 5 bases, there was a span of 16 bases. The CDR3 sequence is 15 residues long. For the CDR3, the DNA is TGTGCCAGCAGTTACAGTGGGGCTGGGGGCGACGAGCAGTACGTC. This gives the protein CASSYSGAGGDEQYV.

The gene calls are TRBV11-2 and TRBJ1-6; D possibly corresponds to TRBD1 (6 bases). Trimming cost V 3 bases and J 10 bases, with 16 bases left between them. This CDR3 is built from 15 residues. Germline CDR1 SGHAT, CDR2 FQNNGV. CDR3 nucleotides: TGTGCCAGCAGCTTGCCGGACGGAGGGGGATCACCCCTCCACTTT. This sequence encodes CASSLPDGGGSPLHF.

The chain recombines TRBV28 with TRBJ2-1; TRBD1 is a possible D gene (5 bases). There are 15 residues in the CDR3. The germline CDR1 and CDR2 sequences are MDHEN and SYDVKM. Trimming shortened V by 3 bases and J by 6 bases, and 15 bases separated the two germline ends. The CDR3 bases are TGTGCCAGCAGTTTTTTGACAGTGCTCGGCAATGAGCAGTTCTTC. This encodes CASSFLTVLGNEQFF. Supplemented by reference TRBV28 and TRBJ2-1, the full variable domain reads DVKVTQSSRYLVKRTGEKVFLECVQDMDHENMFWYRQDPGLGLRLIYFSYDVKMKEKGDIPEGYSVSREKKERFSLILESASTNQTSMYLCASSFLTVLGNEQFFGPGTRLTVL.

This clone turned up a few times. The chain joins TRBV2 to TRBJ1-1, with 7 positions matching TRBD1. J gave up 6 bases and V 6 bases, and 7 bases lay outside the gene matches. The CDR3 consists of 13 residues. The germline gives CDR1 SNHLY, CDR2 FYNNEI. Written as DNA, the CDR3 is TGTGCCAGCAGGATAACAGGGGTCGCTGAAGCTTTCTTT. Encoded protein: CASRITGVAEAFF.

This clone was detected many times. V usage is TRBV7-9 and J usage is TRBJ1-4, with a weak D call TRBD1 (5 bases). The CDR3 length is 14 residues. Trimming took 4 bases from V and 5 from J, leaving 11 bases between them. CDR1 SEHNR and CDR2 FQNEAQ come from the germline V gene (reference sequence). CDR3 sequence: CASSWGRSNEKLFF. The DNA of the CDR3 is TGTGCCAGCAGCTGGGGGAGGTCGAATGAAAAACTGTTTTTT.

In its sample, this clone was seen once. The genes are TRBV19 and TRBJ1-4, with D hard to call. Trimming pared 1 base from V and 8 bases from J, leaving 11 bases between. Germline loops: CDR1 LNHDA, CDR2 SQIVND (reference sequence). The CDR3 extends over 14 amino acids. The CDR3 loop reads CASSIGRTAEKLFF. The CDR3 region has the DNA TGTGCCAGTAGTATAGGTCGAACCGCCGAAAAACTGTTTTTT.

The chain is built from TRBV7-9 and TRBJ1-1; the D gene is possibly TRBD1 (5 bases). CDR3 length equals 13 residues. V lost 4 bases to trimming and J lost 0 bases, with 6 bases between them. CDR1 SEHNR and CDR2 FQNEAQ come from the germline V gene (reference sequence). The CDR3 DNA reads as TGTGCCAGCAGCTCGACAGTGAACACTGAAGCTTTCTTT. It yields the protein CASSSTVNTEAFF.

CDR3 sequence: CASSSHGATNTEAFF. DNA of the CDR3: TGTGCCAGCAGTTCACATGGGGCAACGAACACTGAAGCTTTCTTT. The chain joins TRBV7-3 to TRBJ1-1; D is possibly TRBD1 (5 bases). Germline CDR1 is SGHTA and CDR2 is FQGTGA. The V gene lost 6 bases and the J gene lost 1 base, with 15 bases spanning the gap. This CDR3 has 15 amino acids.

The chain recombines TRBV2 with TRBJ1-5; TRBD1 might be the D (6 bases). The V gene lost 9 bases and the J gene lost 4 bases, with 22 bases spanning the gap. Germline V gene lookup returns CDR1 SNHLY and CDR2 FYNNEI. The CDR3 runs to 16 residues. For the CDR3, the DNA is TGTGCCAGTCAGAGAGAAGGTACAGGGCGAAATCAGCCCCAGCATTTT. Its protein product is CASQREGTGRNQPQHF. Filled out from reference TRBV2 and TRBJ1-5, the complete variable domain reads EPEVTQTPSHQVTQMGQEVILRCVPISNHLYFYWYRQILGQKVEFLVSFYNNEISEKSEIFDDQFSVERPDGSNFTLKIRSTKLEDSAMYFCASQREGTGRNQPQHFGDGTRLSIL.

This rearrangement joins TRBV7-2 to TRBJ2-3, with 9 bases identical to TRBD2. The CDR3 extends over 17 amino acids. Losses at the gene ends were 5 bases for V and 5 bases for J; bases not matched to a gene: 14. Germline assignment: CDR1 SGHTA and CDR2 FQGNSA. The CDR3 sequence: CASSNRGSGGLGDTQYF. CDR3 nucleotide sequence: TGTGCCAGCAGCAACCGGGGTAGCGGGGGATTGGGAGATACGCAGTATTTT.

The chain carries TRBV3-1 (or the pseudogene TRBV3-2) and TRBJ2-5, with D perhaps TRBD2 (6 bases). Trimming stripped 2 bases from V and 0 bases from J, with 13 bases between. The CDR3 loop spans 16 amino acids. CDR1 is LGHDT, CDR2 YNNKEL, per germline (reference sequence). The CDR3 spells CASSQPSGVDQETQYF. CDR3 sequence (DNA): TGTGCCAGCAGCCAACCGTCGGGAGTGGACCAAGAGACCCAGTACTTC.

The chain carries TRBV4-2 and TRBJ1-2; a weak D match, TRBD1 (6 bases). Trimming stripped 4 bases from V and 2 bases from J, with 11 bases between. The CDR3 extends over 14 amino acids. CDR1 and CDR2 from the germline V gene are LGHNA and YNFKEQ. The CDR3 protein is CASSRRTENYGYTF. In DNA form, the CDR3 reads TGTGCCAGCAGCCGCCGGACAGAGAACTATGGCTACACCTTC.

CDR3 loop: CASSFVASGSYEQYF. CDR3 nucleotide sequence: TGTGCCAGCAGTTTTGTGGCTAGCGGCTCCTACGAGCAGTACTTC. The chain couples TRBV28 to TRBJ2-7; 7 bases agree with TRBD2. CDR1 and CDR2 from the germline V gene are MDHEN and SYDVKM. The CDR3 is made up of 15 amino acids. The V gene end was trimmed by 3 bases and the J gene end by 0 bases; junction bases not matched to a gene: 5.

This chain connects TRBV28 to TRBJ2-3; 7 positions match TRBD1. Trimming at V came to 3 bases and at J to 4 bases, leaving 13 bases not matched to a gene. Germline V gene lookup returns CDR1 MDHEN and CDR2 SYDVKM. The CDR3 runs to 17 residues. The CDR3: CASSFGGTVGLSDTQYF. As DNA, the CDR3 is TGTGCCAGCAGTTTTGGTGGGACAGTTGGGTTGTCAGATACGCAGTATTTT.

The chain couples TRBV29-1 to TRBJ2-7; possible D gene TRBD1, 5 bases. The germline V gene has CDR1 SQVTM and CDR2 ANQGSEA. This CDR3 region has 13 residues. Trimming pared 4 bases from V and 0 bases from J, leaving 10 bases between. The CDR3 DNA sequence: TGCAGCGTTGGTGCAGGGCTCTCCTACGAGCAGTACTTC. Translating gives CSVGAGLSYEQYF.

The V gene is TRBV5-6, the J gene TRBJ2-7, with 9 bases identical to TRBD2. The trim removed 0 bases at V and 2 bases at J, leaving 3 bases unmatched. Germline V lookup: CDR1 SGHDT, CDR2 YYEEEE. The CDR3 is made up of 15 amino acids. The CDR3 sequence: CASSLELAGAYEQYF. DNA for the CDR3: TGTGCCAGCAGCTTGGAGTTAGCGGGAGCCTACGAGCAGTACTTC.

The rearrangement uses TRBV7-7 and TRBJ2-1, with 12 nucleotides matching TRBD2. This CDR3 spans 15 amino acids. Losses at the gene ends were 3 bases for V and 10 bases for J; bases not matched to a gene: 7. Looked up from germline, CDR1 is SSHAT and CDR2 is FNYEAQ (reference sequence). CDR3 in amino acids: CASSFGASGRDEQFF. The CDR3 region has the DNA TGTGCCAGCAGCTTCGGGGCTAGCGGGAGGGACGAGCAGTTCTTC.

The CDR3 DNA reads TGTGCCAGCAGCCAAGTGGGGGAGGGTCGGGCTTTCTTT. Encoded protein: CASSQVGEGRAFF. V usage is TRBV3-1 (or the pseudogene TRBV3-2) and J usage is TRBJ1-1; tentative D call: TRBD1 (5 bases). CDR1 LGHDT and CDR2 YNNKEL come from the germline V gene (reference sequence). V was trimmed by 1 base and J by 11 bases, leaving 14 bases between them. The length of the CDR3 is 13 residues.

The chain uses TRBV6-1 and TRBJ2-3; 7 bases map to TRBD2. Germline V CDR1 and CDR2: MNHNS, SASEGT. V trimming: 7 bases; J trimming: 2 bases; junction bases outside the gene matches: 9. The CDR3 has 15 amino acids. Here the CDR3 reads CASIGASGFTDTQYF. The DNA for the CDR3 is TGTGCCAGCATTGGTGCTAGCGGATTCACAGATACGCAGTATTTT.

This chain connects TRBV10-2 to TRBJ2-7; 7 bases align to TRBD1. This CDR3 is 15 amino acids long. V shed 6 bases, J shed 1 base, and the junction held 9 bases outside the gene matches. Looked up from germline, CDR1 is WSHSY and CDR2 is SAAADI. This CDR3 reads CASRDIGTVSYEQYV. In DNA form, the CDR3 reads TGCGCCAGCAGGGATATTGGGACAGTATCCTACGAGCAGTACGTC.

The chain is built from TRBV27 and TRBJ2-2, with 9 bases aligning to TRBD1. CDR1 and CDR2 from the germline V gene are MNHEY and SMNVEV (reference sequence). The CDR3 runs 13 residues. V shed 8 bases, J shed 7 bases, and the junction held 5 bases outside the gene matches. CDR3 in DNA: TGTGCCAGCCGGGACAGGGATTACGGGGAGCTGTTTTTT. This gives the protein CASRDRDYGELFF.

In nucleotides, the CDR3 is TGTGCCAGCAGTGAAAGCGGGACAGGGAATGAAAAACTGTTTTTT. Protein: CASSESGTGNEKLFF. The rearrangement uses TRBV25-1 and TRBJ1-4; 9 bases match TRBD1. CDR3 length: 15 residues. V was clipped by 2 bases and J by 5 bases; unmatched bases: 3. Germline-derived CDR1 and CDR2 are MGHDK and SYGVNS.

V usage is TRBV3-1 (or the pseudogene TRBV3-2) and J usage is TRBJ2-1; D is unresolved. CDR3 length equals 16 residues. Germline lookup yields CDR1 LGHDT and CDR2 YNNKEL (reference sequence). Trimming removed 3 bases at V and 3 bases at J, with 15 bases between. CDR3 coding DNA: TGTGCCAGCAGCCATCGCTTGTTACCGGGCTACAATGAGCAGTTCTTC. Translating gives CASSHRLLPGYNEQFF.

The CDR3 sequence is CATSDAGQHGLYEQYF. CDR3 bases: TGTGCCACCAGTGATGCTGGACAGCACGGCCTCTACGAGCAGTACTTC. The chain is built from TRBV24-1 and TRBJ2-7; possibly TRBD1 for D (6 bases). The CDR3 spans 16 residues. V was cut by 3 bases and J by 3 bases, with 17 bases left in between. In germline, CDR1 is KGHDR, CDR2 SFDVKD.

The chain uses TRBV6-2 or TRBV6-3 and TRBJ2-6, with 9 bases aligning to TRBD1. The V segment lost 2 bases and the J segment 0 bases; nucleotides outside the gene matches: 14. The CDR3 has 21 residues. Germline V gene sequence: CDR1 MNHEY, CDR2 SVGEGT. This CDR3 reads CASSYIHSWTGANSGANVLTF. CDR3 nucleotide sequence: TGTGCCAGCAGTTACATCCACAGCTGGACAGGGGCTAACTCTGGGGCCAACGTCCTGACTTTC.

This clone has just a few counts. The chain is built from TRBV7-6 and TRBJ2-7; TRBD2 matches at 9 bases. Losses at the gene ends were 3 bases for V and 7 bases for J; bases not matched to a gene: 13. This CDR3 comprises 16 residues. Per germline, CDR1 SGHVS and CDR2 FNYEAQ. In DNA, the CDR3 is TGTGCCAGCAGCTTCGCGGGAGGGCCCGGAGGGGGTGAGCAGTACTTC. It encodes CASSFAGGPGGGEQYF.

The chain is built from TRBV19 and TRBJ2-2; D gene unclear. Trimming shortened V by 1 base and J by 0 bases, and 6 bases separated the two germline ends. This CDR3 has 15 residues. The germline V gene has CDR1 LNHDA and CDR2 SQIVND (reference sequence). The CDR3 DNA follows: TGTGCCAGTAGTATAGGTCAGACGAACACCGGGGAGCTGTTTTTT. As protein: CASSIGQTNTGELFF.

The J gene is TRBJ2-4, the V gene TRBV6-6; a weak D match, TRBD1 (5 bases). CDR1 and CDR2 (germline): MNHNY, SVGAGI (reference sequence). CDR3 size: 16 residues. Trimming left V 6 bases short and J 1 base short, with 16 bases between. The CDR3 region is CASSYDSPAAKNIQYF. CDR3 nucleotides: TGTGCCAGCAGCTACGACAGCCCGGCGGCCAAAAACATTCAGTACTTC.

The count of this clone is one. The chain joins TRBV3-1 (or the pseudogene TRBV3-2) to TRBJ2-7; no firm D call. The CDR3 has 13 amino acids. V was clipped by 1 base and J by 3 bases, with 7 bases between them. Germline V CDR1 and CDR2: LGHDT, YNNKEL (reference sequence). CDR3 sequence: CASSQGGNYEQYF. In DNA, the CDR3 is TGTGCCAGCAGCCAAGGGGGAAACTACGAGCAGTACTTC.